This T cell receptor (beta chain) comes out of a study of Ad26.COV2.S vaccination and SARS-CoV-2 variants. Worth noting for this clone: The antigen remains unidentified.

Germline CDR1 reads LGHDT; CDR2 reads YNNKEL (reference sequence). V shed 1 base and J shed 8 bases, with 12 bases lying between them. The CDR3 runs to 14 residues. Study-wide results and caveats: Individuals receiving vaccine had higher spike-specific TCR breadth than placebo recipients did.

Measured with immunoSEQ multiplex PCR; TCRdb has only the in-frame clones, and not every one. The data contain 200,000 to 250,000 clones, approximately 90% of them singletons. The treatment is: roughly 18 received Ad26.COV2.S at low or high dose, single or two shots; about 5 received placebo; per-sample allocation not given. Sampling was done on day 63 after the first vaccine or placebo injection. Adults aged 18-55 years in Boston included the donor. This clonotype originated in a person between 18 and 59 years old who received the Ad26.COV2.S COVID-19 vaccine or a placebo. This chain joins TRBV3-1 (or the pseudogene TRBV3-2) and TRBJ2-1; D might be TRBD2 (6 bases). The material was peripheral blood, obtained in a trial of Ad26.COV2.S vaccine versus placebo. The CDR3 sequence is CASSQVAEEDEQFF. As DNA, the CDR3 is TGTGCCAGCAGCCAAGTAGCGGAAGAAGATGAGCAGTTCTTC.